These 21 T cell receptor beta chains share one sample of origin, sequenced in a study of blood T cell repertoires in COVID-19. The method was immunoSEQ multiplex PCR; TCRdb's version includes in-frame clones alone and lacks a portion of them. The sample contains fewer than 250,000 clones, 80% to 90% of which appear only once. The material sequenced was peripheral blood. The receptor source for this set is a man in his fifties with COVID-19, enrolled during active disease.

The chain combines TRBV27 with TRBJ1-5; unclear D gene. The CDR3 spans 15 residues. Germline V gene data show CDR1 as MNHEY and CDR2 as SMNVEV (reference sequence). V lost 2 bases, J lost 2 bases, and 10 bases lay in between. This CDR3 is CASSLLAVGNQPQHF. Here the CDR3 DNA reads TGTGCCAGCAGTTTACTGGCTGTTGGCAATCAGCCCCAGCATTTT.

The chain employs TRBV7-9 and TRBJ2-1; 13 nucleotides match TRBD2. This CDR3 has 17 residues. CDR1 is SEHNR, CDR2 FQNEAQ, per germline (reference sequence). The V gene end was trimmed by 4 bases and the J gene end by 6 bases; junction bases not matched to a gene: 9. The CDR3 DNA reads as TGTGCCAGCAGCTCGAGGGGCACTAGCGGGGGGGCCAATGAGCAGTTCTTC. It is translated as CASSSRGTSGGANEQFF.

This sequence joins TRBV2 and TRBJ1-2; 8 bases match TRBD1. Germline-derived CDR1 and CDR2 are SNHLY and FYNNEI. The J segment lost 6 bases and the V segment lost 4 bases, leaving 4 bases of the junction unmatched. The CDR3 extends over 13 amino acids. The CDR3: CASSVLGQDGYTF. The CDR3 DNA follows: TGTGCCAGCAGTGTTTTGGGACAGGATGGCTACACCTTC.

This clone was detected once. The chain employs TRBV7-9 and TRBJ2-7, with a possible D match to TRBD1 (6 bases). The germline V and J ends were trimmed by 5 bases and 5 bases, with 13 bases remaining between them. The CDR3 is made up of 13 amino acids. Germline CDR1 is SEHNR and CDR2 is FQNEAQ (reference sequence). DNA of the CDR3: TGTGCCAGCAGCGTGGGACAATGGAACGAGCAGTACTTC. Translating it yields CASSVGQWNEQYF.

The chain employs TRBV12-3 or TRBV12-4 and TRBJ2-4, with no clear D. The V and J ends lost 7 bases and 9 bases respectively, with 13 bases between them. CDR3 length: 12 amino acids. CDR3 in DNA: TGTGCCAGCACCTTTGGTCTCGGCATTCAGTACTTC. Translation: CASTFGLGIQYF.

This clone was recorded once. One end of the junction does not line up with germline, which may come from a read error. This chain's CDR3 is CASSLGQPLPSDF. The CDR3 bases are TGTGCCAGCAGTTTAGGACAGCCCCTACCCTCTGACTTT. The chain uses TRBV12-3 or TRBV12-4 and TRBJ1-6; D perhaps matches TRBD1 (5 bases). The CDR3 sequence is 13 residues long.

The V call is TRBV19, the J call TRBJ2-3; TRBD2 matches 13 bases. Trimming at V came to 3 bases and at J to 5 bases, leaving 2 bases not matched to a gene. The CDR3 has 15 residues. The germline V gene has CDR1 LNHDA and CDR2 SQIVND (reference sequence). CDR3 loop: CASSIGLAGVDTQYF. CDR3 sequence (DNA): TGTGCCAGTAGTATTGGACTAGCGGGAGTAGATACGCAGTATTTT.

V usage is TRBV7-3 and J usage is TRBJ1-3; 8 bases map to TRBD1. The CDR3 extends over 14 amino acids. CDR1 is SGHTA, CDR2 FQGTGA, per germline. J gave up 4 bases and V 2 bases, and 1 base lay outside the gene matches. CDR3 in amino acids: CASSLGDRGNTIYF. The DNA for the CDR3 is TGTGCCAGCAGCTTAGGGGACAGGGGAAACACCATATATTTT. Full variable domain (remainder filled in from reference TRBV7-3 and TRBJ1-3): GAGVSQTPSNKVTEKGKYVELRCDPISGHTALYWYRQSLGQGPEFLIYFQGTGAADDSGLPNDRFFAVRPEGSVSTLKIQRTERGDSAVYLCASSLGDRGNTIYFGEGSWLTVV.

As for this clone: The junction does not match germline at one end; this may be a read error. The V and J genes are TRBV5-4 and TRBJ2-5, with TRBD1 matching 9 bases. Germline V gene data show CDR1 as SGHNT and CDR2 as YYREEE (reference sequence). This CDR3 comprises 13 residues. CDR3 loop: CASSLYVGDRDNF. CDR3 DNA: TGTGCCAGCAGCTTGTATGTGGGGGACAGGGATAACTTC.

This clone was recorded a few times. The genes are TRBV6-5 and TRBJ1-4; the D is unclear. V lost 6 bases and J 4 bases, leaving 9 bases between the germline ends. This CDR3 is built from 13 residues. Germline CDR1 and CDR2: MNHEY and SVGAGI. CDR3 region: CASRGGVNEKLFF. In nucleotides, the CDR3 is TGTGCCAGCAGGGGTGGAGTTAATGAAAAACTGTTTTTT.

The chain has TRBV9 and TRBJ2-3; 11 positions match TRBD2. Germline assignment: CDR1 SGDLS and CDR2 YYNGEE. V trimming: 2 bases; J trimming: 8 bases; junction bases outside the gene matches: 4. The CDR3 runs to 14 residues. As DNA, the CDR3 is TGTGCCAGCAGCGTCGGGACTAGCGGAGGTACGCAGTATTTT. This sequence encodes CASSVGTSGGTQYF.

The chain has TRBV5-1 and TRBJ2-5; 9 bases agree with TRBD1. CDR1 is SGHRS and CDR2 is YFSETQ in the germline V gene. The CDR3 loop spans 15 amino acids. With V trimmed by 0 bases and J by 5 bases, 5 bases remained unmatched. CDR3 DNA: TGCGCCAGCAGCTTGGCGGGACAGGGCATGGAGACCCAGTACTTC. This sequence encodes CASSLAGQGMETQYF.

V and J are TRBV6-5 and TRBJ1-4; 9 bases map to TRBD1. This CDR3 has 14 residues. Germline values: CDR1 MNHEY, CDR2 SVGAGI. J lost 7 bases, V lost 5 bases, and 5 bases had no gene match. The CDR3 here is CASSRDRAIEKLFF. In nucleotides, the CDR3 is TGTGCCAGCAGTAGGGACAGGGCCATTGAAAAACTGTTTTTT.

The chain links TRBV29-1 to TRBJ2-2; D is perhaps TRBD2 (6 bases). CDR1 and CDR2 from the germline V gene are SQVTM and ANQGSEA. This CDR3 has 16 amino acids. V lost 4 bases, J lost 4 bases, and 19 bases lay in between. The CDR3 spells CSVGGLGSESTGELFF. The CDR3 nucleotides read TGCAGCGTTGGGGGACTGGGGAGCGAAAGCACCGGGGAGCTGTTTTTT.

The gene calls are TRBV2 and TRBJ2-3; perhaps TRBD1 as D (6 bases). The CDR3 sequence is 17 residues long. Germline CDR1 reads SNHLY; CDR2 reads FYNNEI. V was clipped by 4 bases and J by 2 bases, with 19 bases between them. CDR3 in amino acids: CASSGYGGAGDTDTQYF. Written as DNA, the CDR3 is TGTGCCAGCAGTGGGTACGGAGGTGCAGGGGACACAGATACGCAGTATTTT. The entire variable domain, with the rest obtained from reference TRBV2 and TRBJ2-3, is as follows: EPEVTQTPSHQVTQMGQEVILRCVPISNHLYFYWYRQILGQKVEFLVSFYNNEISEKSEIFDDQFSVERPDGSNFTLKIRSTKLEDSAMYFCASSGYGGAGDTDTQYFGPGTRLTVL.

This chain joins TRBV5-4 and TRBJ2-7, with 10 positions matching TRBD2. Trimming cost V 3 bases and J 5 bases; bases outside gene matches: 5. Germline V gives CDR1 SGHNT, CDR2 YYREEE (reference sequence). The CDR3 runs 14 residues. DNA of the CDR3: TGTGCCAGCAGCTCTAGCGGGAGTATGAACGAGCAGTACTTC. Protein: CASSSSGSMNEQYF. The whole variable domain, filled in from reference TRBV5-4 and TRBJ2-7, reads ETGVTQSPTHLIKTRGQQVTLRCSSQSGHNTVSWYQQALGQGPQFIFQYYREEENGRGNFPPRFSGLQFPNYSSELNVNALELDDSALYLCASSSSGSMNEQYFGPGTRLTVT.

The chain is built from TRBV4-3 and TRBJ2-7; 7 bases align to TRBD1. The CDR3 has 17 residues. V gave up 2 bases and J gave up 2 bases; unmatched junction bases: 12. Germline CDR1 LGHNA, CDR2 YSLEER. The CDR3 is CASSQRVVTGKTYEQYF. CDR3 bases: TGCGCCAGCAGCCAACGTGTCGTGACAGGGAAAACCTACGAGCAGTACTTC.

This clone came up a few times. This chain joins TRBV10-3 and TRBJ2-7; 7 nucleotides match TRBD1. This CDR3 comprises 13 residues. CDR1 and CDR2 (germline): ENHRY, SYGVKD. V was clipped by 9 bases and J by 0 bases; unmatched bases: 5. The CDR3 sequence is CAIKTGSSYEQYF. The CDR3 DNA is TGTGCCATAAAGACAGGGAGCTCCTACGAGCAGTACTTC.

V gene TRBV4-2 combines with J gene TRBJ1-4; possible D gene TRBD1, 6 bases. The CDR3 loop spans 16 amino acids. From germline, CDR1 is LGHNA and CDR2 YNFKEQ. The ends were cut back, 4 bases at V and 7 bases at J, with 19 bases in the middle. This CDR3 reads CASSRPGAGVSEKLFF. The CDR3 nucleotides are TGTGCCAGCAGCCGGCCCGGGGCAGGGGTTAGTGAAAAACTGTTTTTT.

This clone occurred once. This chain uses TRBV28 with TRBJ1-5; 7 nucleotides agree with TRBD1. V was clipped by 7 bases and J by 4 bases; unmatched bases: 10. This CDR3 comprises 15 residues. CDR1 is MDHEN and CDR2 is SYDVKM in the germline V gene. The CDR3 DNA reads as TGTGCCAGCACTGAAGGGGCAGGGGGGAATCAGCCCCAGCATTTT. Protein: CASTEGAGGNQPQHF.

The rearrangement uses TRBV28 and TRBJ1-2; 8 bases are shared with TRBD1. The CDR3 is 12 residues long. Looked up from germline, CDR1 is MDHEN and CDR2 is SYDVKM. Trimming removed 8 bases from V and 8 bases from J; junction bases left unmatched: 7. CDR3 loop: CASSQGARGYTF. For the CDR3, the DNA is TGTGCCAGCTCGCAGGGGGCGCGAGGCTACACCTTC.